This entry lists 27 T cell receptor beta chains sequenced from one sample in a study of vaccination and CD4 T cells after COVID-19. Their target antigens are unknown. Sequencing of the DNA from cultured CD4+ T cells was carried out with the Oncomine TCR Beta short-read assay. MiXCR was run by TCRdb on the PCR reads, yielding one entry per CDR3 protein. The sample holds around 19,000 distinct CDR3 sequences, around 80% seen once. As to treatment: roughly nine-day PBMC culture with coronavirus spike peptide pools or control peptides (ViraFEST assay). The sequencing here drew on CD4+ T cells from blood, cultured in vitro, taken after SARS-CoV-2 vaccination. These receptor sequences come from a human donor who received a COVID-19 vaccine.

The chain recombines TRBV6-5 with TRBJ2-2, with no clear D. Germline V gene data show CDR1 as MNHEY and CDR2 as SVGAGI. The CDR3 is made up of 17 amino acids. Trimming shortened V by 0 bases and J by 1 base, and 12 bases separated the two germline ends. The DNA for the CDR3 is TGTGCCAGCAGTTACTCGAAGGTAGCTAAGAACACCGGGGAGCTGTTTTTT. Its translation: CASSYSKVAKNTGELFF.

V and J are TRBV19 and TRBJ1-2, with 7 bases matching TRBD1. The CDR3 spans 13 residues. Germline CDR1 LNHDA, CDR2 SQIVND (reference sequence). After removal of 3 bases from V and 7 bases from J, the junction contained 5 bases not matched to a gene. The CDR3 region is CASSINRGIGYTF. The CDR3 nucleotides read TGTGCCAGTAGTATTAACAGGGGAATTGGCTACACCTTC.

The chain combines TRBV6-2 or TRBV6-3 with TRBJ2-7; D possibly corresponds to TRBD1 (6 bases). The CDR3 is 16 residues long. Germline CDR1 MNHEY, CDR2 SVGEGT. Between the trimmed V and J ends, which lost 5 bases and 5 bases, there was a span of 22 bases. CDR3 in DNA: TGTGCCAGCAGTCCGACCCCGACAGGATCCTTCGACGAGCAGTACTTC. The encoded protein is CASSPTPTGSFDEQYF.

The rearrangement links TRBV20-1 to TRBJ1-1; D uncertain. Germline assignment: CDR1 DFQATT and CDR2 SNEGSKA (reference sequence). The ends were cut back, 6 bases at V and 4 bases at J, with 18 bases in the middle. The CDR3 covers 14 residues. The CDR3 DNA is TGCAGTGCCACACCTGGACGGCGGATCACTGAAGCTTTCTTT. Its translation is CSATPGRRITEAFF.

The chain carries TRBV27 and TRBJ1-2, with 9 bases lining up with TRBD1. Germline CDR1 and CDR2: MNHEY and SMNVEV (reference sequence). The CDR3 consists of 15 residues. Trimming removed 6 bases from V and 2 bases from J; junction bases left unmatched: 7. The CDR3, as DNA: TGTGCCAGCAGCCACAGGGGGCCATCCAACTATGGCTACACCTTC. This gives the protein CASSHRGPSNYGYTF.

V is TRBV29-1 and J is TRBJ2-2; D is possibly TRBD1 (5 bases). Germline values: CDR1 SQVTM, CDR2 ANQGSEA. This CDR3 has 14 residues. V was pared by 4 bases and J by 4 bases, with 13 bases between. In nucleotides, the CDR3 is TGCAGCGTTGGGCAGGGCGGTGGCACCGGGGAGCTGTTTTTT. It is translated as CSVGQGGGTGELFF.

The chain couples TRBV30 to TRBJ1-6, with a possible D match to TRBD1 (6 bases). Germline loops: CDR1 GTSNPN, CDR2 SVGIG (reference sequence). Deletions cut 2 bases from V and 0 bases from J, with 11 bases between. This CDR3 region has 16 residues. CDR3 region: CAWSRGESSYNSPLHF. CDR3 nucleotide sequence: TGTGCCTGGAGTAGGGGGGAGAGCTCCTATAATTCACCCCTCCACTTT.

This clonotype has a single count. The rearrangement uses TRBV20-1 and TRBJ1-2, with a possible D match to TRBD1 (5 bases). The germline V and J ends were trimmed by 0 bases and 6 bases, with 11 bases remaining between them. Germline CDR1 DFQATT, CDR2 SNEGSKA (reference sequence). The CDR3 contains 13 residues. CDR3 amino acids: CSARDEGWHGYTF. As DNA, the CDR3 is TGCAGTGCTAGAGACGAGGGGTGGCATGGCTACACCTTC.

The J gene is TRBJ1-1, the V gene TRBV7-9; D is unresolved. Germline CDR1 SEHNR, CDR2 FQNEAQ (reference sequence). The CDR3 has 14 amino acids. Trimming stripped 0 bases from V and 4 bases from J, with 9 bases between. DNA for the CDR3: TGTGCCAGCAGCTTAGCTTTGGGGAGCACTGAAGCTTTCTTT. Residues: CASSLALGSTEAFF.

The chain joins TRBV27 to TRBJ2-1; D unresolved. Trimming took off 2 bases at V and 10 bases at J, with 15 bases between the two ends. The CDR3 sequence is 14 residues long. Germline V gene lookup returns CDR1 MNHEY and CDR2 SMNVEV (reference sequence). The CDR3 DNA reads as TGTGCCAGCAGTTTAGGGATTGCTCGGCAGGAGCAGTTCTTC. This sequence encodes CASSLGIARQEQFF.

This chain uses TRBV20-1 with TRBJ1-5; no clear D. This CDR3 is built from 14 residues. The germline CDR1 and CDR2 sequences are DFQATT and SNEGSKA (reference sequence). Trimming removed 2 bases from V and 3 bases from J, with 11 bases in between. The chain's CDR3 is CSARLTGPNQPQHF. The CDR3 DNA reads as TGCAGTGCTAGACTCACTGGACCCAATCAGCCCCAGCATTTT.

The chain couples TRBV30 to TRBJ1-2; possible D gene TRBD1, 5 bases. With 7 bases removed from V and 2 bases from J, the gap between germline ends came to 20 bases. This CDR3 has 15 amino acids. CDR1 and CDR2 (germline): GTSNPN, SVGIG (reference sequence). The chain's CDR3 is CAYYPGAKKNYGYTF. CDR3 sequence (DNA): TGTGCCTACTACCCCGGGGCAAAAAAGAACTATGGCTACACCTTC.

The rearrangement uses TRBV7-2 and TRBJ2-7; 9 nucleotides line up with TRBD2. The CDR3 consists of 15 residues. After removal of 2 bases from V and 2 bases from J, the junction contained 4 bases not matched to a gene. CDR1 and CDR2 from the germline V gene are SGHTA and FQGNSA. The chain's CDR3 is CASSLSGGTAYEQYF. DNA for the CDR3: TGTGCCAGCAGCTTAAGCGGGGGGACGGCCTACGAGCAGTACTTC.

The chain joins TRBV2 to TRBJ1-1; no clear D gene. This CDR3 comprises 10 residues. V lost 5 bases, J lost 10 bases, and 8 bases lay in between. Germline values: CDR1 SNHLY, CDR2 FYNNEI. The CDR3 here is CASSPGRAFF. The CDR3 nucleotides read TGTGCCAGCAGTCCTGGTCGAGCTTTCTTT.

CDR3 region: CASSLGDGPRTQYF. In nucleotides, the CDR3 is TGTGCCAGCAGCTTAGGGGACGGTCCGAGGACGCAGTATTTT. The V and J genes are TRBV11-3 and TRBJ2-3; the D gene could be TRBD1 or TRBD2 (5 bases each). The germline V and J ends were trimmed by 1 base and 9 bases, with 14 bases remaining between them. Germline V lookup: CDR1 SGHNT, CDR2 YENEEA. The CDR3 contains 14 residues.

This clonotype was detected only a few times. The chain is built from TRBV6-5 and TRBJ1-2, with D possibly TRBD1 on 5 matching bases. V lost 4 bases and J 4 bases, leaving 13 bases between the germline ends. CDR1 is MNHEY and CDR2 is SVGAGI in the germline V gene. The CDR3 runs to 14 residues. CDR3 region: CASSSSGTGYGYTF. CDR3 nucleotides: TGTGCCAGCAGTTCTTCCGGGACTGGCTATGGCTACACCTTC.

This clonotype has a handful of counts. J is TRBJ2-3 and V is TRBV15, with D possibly matching TRBD2 (7 bases). This CDR3 has 16 residues. With 6 bases removed from V and 5 bases from J, the gap between germline ends came to 21 bases. CDR1 and CDR2 (germline): LNHNV, YYDKDF (reference sequence). In DNA form, the CDR3 reads TGTGCCACCAGGACATACTTAGGGGGGGGTGTAGATACGCAGTATTTT. This encodes CATRTYLGGGVDTQYF.

The V gene is TRBV29-1, the J gene TRBJ1-1; perhaps TRBD1 as D (5 bases). This CDR3 is 13 amino acids long. V lost 6 bases, J lost 11 bases, and 22 bases lay in between. Germline V gene sequence: CDR1 SQVTM, CDR2 ANQGSEA. CDR3 DNA sequence: TGCAGCGTCGACTTAGGGTCAGGGAGGAAGGCTTTCTTT. Translated: CSVDLGSGRKAFF.

This chain uses TRBV14 with TRBJ2-3, with 7 positions matching TRBD1. Germline V gene data show CDR1 as SGHDN and CDR2 as FVKESK. After removal of 6 bases from V and 2 bases from J, the junction contained 11 bases not matched to a gene. The CDR3 runs 16 residues. In DNA, the CDR3 is TGTGCCAGCAGTCCGGGACCGGGACAGATCACAGATACGCAGTATTTT. This encodes CASSPGPGQITDTQYF.

The chain uses TRBV5-4 and TRBJ2-5; TRBD2 agrees at 10 bases. The length of the CDR3 is 14 residues. After removal of 7 bases from V and 7 bases from J, the junction contained 10 bases not matched to a gene. CDR1 is SGHNT, CDR2 YYREEE, per germline (reference sequence). CDR3 in DNA: TGTGCCAGCTCCACAGCGGGAGGGAGAGGGACCCAGTACTTC. As protein: CASSTAGGRGTQYF.

This rearrangement joins TRBV29-1 to TRBJ2-7, with TRBD1 identical over 10 bases. The germline V gene encodes CDR1 SQVTM and CDR2 ANQGSEA. Losses at the gene ends were 7 bases for V and 4 bases for J; bases not matched to a gene: 7. The CDR3 totals 13 residues. The CDR3 DNA reads TGCAGCGCCCGACAGGGGGCTACGTACGAGCAGTACTTC. This translates into CSARQGATYEQYF.

The chain carries TRBV7-2 and TRBJ1-1, with D perhaps TRBD1 (6 bases). Germline V gene data show CDR1 as SGHTA and CDR2 as FQGNSA. The CDR3 sequence is 14 residues long. Trimming took off 5 bases at V and 5 bases at J, with 15 bases between the two ends. The CDR3 DNA reads TGTGCCAGCAGCGTTTATGGGGGGCTGACTGAAGCTTTCTTT. Encoded protein: CASSVYGGLTEAFF.

The chain is built from TRBV15 and TRBJ2-7; D unresolved. The CDR3 covers 14 residues. V gave up 0 bases and J gave up 2 bases, with 8 bases separating them. Looked up from germline, CDR1 is LNHNV and CDR2 is YYDKDF (reference sequence). The CDR3 region has the DNA TGTGCCACCAGCAGAGATGTGGCAGCCTACGAGCAGTACTTC. Translated, it gives CATSRDVAAYEQYF.

V usage is TRBV6-5 and J usage is TRBJ2-5, with 7 bases fitting TRBD2. The CDR3 runs to 15 residues. V lost 4 bases, J lost 7 bases, and 12 bases stayed unmatched. Germline V gene sequence: CDR1 MNHEY, CDR2 SVGAGI. The CDR3 loop reads CASSSTTGGEGTQYF. CDR3 bases: TGTGCCAGCAGTTCTACTACGGGCGGGGAGGGGACCCAGTACTTC.

The rearrangement links TRBV5-1 to TRBJ1-1; 10 positions agree with TRBD1. CDR3 length: 13 amino acids. V lost 9 bases and J lost 6; bases outside the gene matches: 8. Germline values: CDR1 SGHRS, CDR2 YFSETQ. The CDR3 protein is CATARDRGSEAFF. The DNA of the CDR3 is TGCGCCACCGCGCGGGACAGGGGCTCTGAAGCTTTCTTT.

This chain connects TRBV11-3 to TRBJ2-7; TRBD1 is a possible D gene (6 bases). Germline-derived CDR1 and CDR2 are SGHNT and YENEEA. The ends were cut back, 5 bases at V and 4 bases at J, with 12 bases in the middle. The CDR3 loop spans 13 amino acids. The CDR3 DNA follows: TGTGCCAGCAGCCACAACAGGGTTTACGAGCAGTACTTC. This translates into CASSHNRVYEQYF.

This chain links TRBV20-1 with TRBJ1-6; no clear D gene. Germline assignment: CDR1 DFQATT and CDR2 SNEGSKA (reference sequence). This CDR3 is built from 17 residues. Trimming left V 0 bases short and J 10 bases short, with 22 bases between. For the CDR3, the DNA is TGCAGTGCTAGAGATCTCGTTATTGGGTTTGCAGGATCACCCCTCCACTTT. It encodes CSARDLVIGFAGSPLHF.